Each of the 17 T cell receptor beta chains below was sequenced from the same sample in a study of graft-versus-host responses after intestinal transplantation. Profiled with immunoSEQ multiplex PCR; TCRdb holds only in-frame clones, not every one. The table has 20,000 or so clones, approximately 86% seen once. Sequencing used bone marrow, obtained about 130 days after transplant. These receptor sequences come from a human patient who received an intestinal transplant, so some T cells may come from the graft donor.

V and J are TRBV30 and TRBJ1-6; possibly TRBD1 for D (5 bases). The CDR3 extends over 13 amino acids. Germline V CDR1 and CDR2: GTSNPN, SVGIG (reference sequence). V lost 2 bases to trimming and J lost 9 bases, with 11 bases between them. The DNA of the CDR3 is TGTGCCTGGAGTACCCGGGGGAGTTCACCCCTCCACTTT. Translation gives CAWSTRGSSPLHF.

On this clone itself: Other DNA sequences from this sample encode an identical CDR3 as well. The CDR3 nucleotides read TGTGCCAGCAGCACCGGGACAGGCACCTACGAGCAGTACTTC. Translation gives CASSTGTGTYEQYF. The gene calls are TRBV6-5 and TRBJ2-7; TRBD1 aligns across 8 bases. The CDR3 totals 14 residues. V was pared by 6 bases and J by 2 bases, with 6 bases of the junction left unmatched. Germline V gene sequence: CDR1 MNHEY, CDR2 SVGAGI.

This clone was picked up one time. The genes are TRBV5-1 and TRBJ2-7, with 7 nucleotides matching TRBD1. The J segment lost 2 bases and the V segment lost 2 bases, leaving 1 base of the junction unmatched. Per germline, CDR1 SGHRS and CDR2 YFSETQ. The CDR3 sequence is 13 residues long. This CDR3 is CASSLTGAYEQYF. The DNA of the CDR3 is TGCGCCAGCAGCTTAACAGGGGCCTACGAGCAGTACTTC.

The V call is TRBV4-1, the J call TRBJ1-2; D perhaps matches TRBD1 (5 bases). The CDR3 totals 18 residues. CDR1 and CDR2 from the germline V gene are MGHRA and YSYEKL. Trimming shortened V by 4 bases and J by 7 bases, and 28 bases separated the two germline ends. The CDR3 DNA is TGCGCCAGCAGCCCCGAGGTGGGTGAGCGGTGGGGGAGGTTTGGCTACACCTTC. This sequence encodes CASSPEVGERWGRFGYTF.

This chain links TRBV7-6 with TRBJ2-7, with D uncertain. The germline V gene has CDR1 SGHVS and CDR2 FNYEAQ. V gave up 5 bases and J gave up 6 bases, with 11 bases separating them. The CDR3 consists of 12 residues. DNA for the CDR3: TGTGCCAGCAGCCTTAAAGAGTCCGAGCAGTACTTC. Translating it yields CASSLKESEQYF.

The V and J genes are TRBV9 and TRBJ2-7; maybe TRBD1 (5 bases). The germline V and J ends were trimmed by 0 bases and 0 bases, with 10 bases remaining between them. The CDR3 sequence is 15 residues long. Germline lookup yields CDR1 SGDLS and CDR2 YYNGEE. The CDR3 region has the DNA TGTGCCAGCAGCGTAGAGGCAGGGTACTCCTACGAGCAGTACTTC. Protein product: CASSVEAGYSYEQYF. The full variable domain, rest sourced from reference TRBV9 and TRBJ2-7, is DSGVTQTPKHLITATGQRVTLRCSPRSGDLSVYWYQQSLDQGLQFLIQYYNGEERAKGNILERFSAQQFPDLHSELNLSSLELGDSALYFCASSVEAGYSYEQYFGPGTRLTVT.

This clone was detected once. This sequence joins TRBV7-3 and TRBJ1-6; D gene ambiguous. Germline V gene sequence: CDR1 SGHTA, CDR2 FQGTGA. The CDR3 totals 15 residues. V gave up 2 bases and J gave up 0 bases, with 5 bases separating them. CDR3 coding DNA: TGTGCCAGCAGCTTAGTGAGCTCCTATAATTCACCCCTCCACTTT. Protein product: CASSLVSSYNSPLHF.

This sequence joins TRBV9 and TRBJ1-2; D remains unclear. CDR3 length: 14 residues. CDR1 and CDR2 (germline): SGDLS, YYNGEE. Trimming shortened V by 4 bases and J by 7 bases, and 17 bases separated the two germline ends. The CDR3 reads CASSFGMGLFGYTF. The CDR3 DNA follows: TGTGCCAGCAGCTTCGGTATGGGCCTATTTGGCTACACCTTC.

V is TRBV19 and J is TRBJ2-1; D could derive from TRBD1 or TRBD2 (5 bases each). In germline, CDR1 is LNHDA, CDR2 SQIVND (reference sequence). The CDR3 runs to 13 residues. The V end lost 6 bases, the J end lost 9 bases, and 15 bases lay between the germline ends. CDR3 amino acids: CASRMGPPGEQFF. The CDR3 DNA is TGTGCCAGTAGGATGGGACCCCCCGGTGAGCAGTTCTTC.

This clone was counted a few times. The chain joins TRBV6-1 to TRBJ2-1; 10 bases match TRBD2. V lost 7 bases to trimming and J lost 10 bases; unmatched junction nucleotides: 10. This CDR3 comprises 14 residues. The germline gives CDR1 MNHNS, CDR2 SASEGT. CDR3 bases: TGTGCCAGCACTCTAGCGGGAGAGGTAGGAGAGCAGTTCTTC. Its protein product is CASTLAGEVGEQFF.

The J gene is TRBJ2-1, the V gene TRBV18; tentatively, D is TRBD1 (6 bases). Trimming pared 3 bases from V and 6 bases from J, leaving 15 bases between. The CDR3 runs 15 residues. Germline CDR1 reads KGHSH; CDR2 reads LQKENI. The CDR3 DNA sequence: TGTGCCAGCTCACCTAGGCTAGGGGGACGCAATGAGCAGTTCTTC. Protein: CASSPRLGGRNEQFF.

CDR3 nucleotides: TGCGCCAGCAGCTTTCGAGGAAATGGCTACACCTTC. It is translated as CASSFRGNGYTF. The chain uses TRBV5-1 and TRBJ1-2; D uncertain. V lost 2 bases, J lost 6 bases, and 8 bases lay in between. From germline, CDR1 is SGHRS and CDR2 YFSETQ. The CDR3 contains 12 residues.

V gene TRBV4-1 combines with J gene TRBJ2-5, with D perhaps matching TRBD1 (6 bases). Trimming removed 3 bases at V and 4 bases at J, with 18 bases between. The germline V gene encodes CDR1 MGHRA and CDR2 YSYEKL. This CDR3 region has 16 residues. The CDR3 is CASSQTLGGEGETQYF. Written as DNA, the CDR3 is TGCGCCAGCAGCCAGACCCTAGGGGGAGAGGGAGAGACCCAGTACTTC.

The chain combines TRBV2 with TRBJ1-1; D call uncertain. V lost 6 bases and J lost 1, with 9 bases in between. The CDR3 is made up of 13 amino acids. CDR1 is SNHLY, CDR2 FYNNEI, per germline. The CDR3 bases are TGTGCCAGCAGATACAGATCGAACACTGAAGCTTTCTTT. This codes for CASRYRSNTEAFF.

This chain uses TRBV6-5 with TRBJ1-6; D remains unclear. This CDR3 is 9 amino acids long. In germline, CDR1 is MNHEY, CDR2 SVGAGI. V lost 8 bases to trimming and J lost 9 bases, with 2 bases between them. CDR3 amino acids: CASGSPLHF. The DNA of the CDR3 is TGTGCCAGCGGTTCACCCCTCCACTTT.

The chain employs TRBV5-6 and TRBJ2-4; D gene ambiguous. Germline loops: CDR1 SGHDT, CDR2 YYEEEE. This CDR3 is built from 16 residues. The ends were cut back, 1 base at V and 0 bases at J, with 11 bases in the middle. CDR3 protein: CASSLSSFRAKNIQYF. CDR3 in DNA: TGTGCCAGCAGCTTGTCCTCCTTTCGAGCCAAAAACATTCAGTACTTC.

This clone occurred once. The chain links TRBV7-6 to TRBJ2-3, with 10 bases aligning to TRBD2. Trimming at V came to 2 bases and at J to 1 base, leaving 3 bases not matched to a gene. The CDR3 totals 16 residues. Per the germline V gene, CDR1 is SGHVS and CDR2 is FNYEAQ. The CDR3 region is CASSLSGRVGTDTQYF. In nucleotides, the CDR3 is TGTGCCAGCAGCTTAAGCGGGAGGGTGGGCACAGATACGCAGTATTTT.